Below are 17 T cell receptor beta chains sequenced from a single sample in a study of blood T cell repertoires in COVID-19. Clones were read by immunoSEQ multiplex PCR, and TCRdb kept only the in-frame ones, dropping some. The sample lists about 46,000 clones, over 75% seen once, with more than 25% in the top ten. Sequenced sample: peripheral blood. Receptor source: a woman of 80 years or more with COVID-19, enrolled during active disease.

V gene TRBV10-3 combines with J gene TRBJ2-2; 11 nucleotides align to TRBD2. Looked up from germline, CDR1 is ENHRY and CDR2 is SYGVKD. The CDR3 runs 16 residues. V lost 2 bases, J lost 7 bases, and 6 bases stayed unmatched. The CDR3 sequence: CAISELSGGAGGELFF. DNA of the CDR3: TGTGCCATCAGTGAGCTTAGCGGGGGGGCCGGCGGGGAGCTGTTTTTT.

This clone is labeled as medium-sized (0.01 to 0.1%). This chain joins TRBV7-3 and TRBJ2-1; 10 bases map to TRBD2. The J segment lost 6 bases and the V segment lost 2 bases, leaving 4 bases of the junction unmatched. Germline CDR1 reads SGHTA; CDR2 reads FQGTGA. The CDR3 sequence is 15 residues long. In DNA, the CDR3 is TGTGCCAGCAGCTTATCAGCGGGGGGGCCCAATGAGCAGTTCTTC. It specifies CASSLSAGGPNEQFF.

The rearrangement links TRBV28 to TRBJ1-1; 8 bases are shared with TRBD1. Per germline, CDR1 MDHEN and CDR2 SYDVKM. The V segment lost 6 bases and the J segment 6 bases; nucleotides outside the gene matches: 6. The CDR3 extends over 13 amino acids. CDR3 nucleotides: TGTGCCAGCAGCAGGGGGCAAGGTCCTGAAGCTTTCTTT. It translates to CASSRGQGPEAFF.

The rearrangement uses TRBV4-3 and TRBJ2-5; TRBD1 aligns across 11 bases. This CDR3 spans 16 amino acids. The V gene's germline CDR1 is LGHNA and CDR2 YSLEER. The V segment lost 5 bases and the J segment 5 bases; nucleotides outside the gene matches: 10. CDR3 sequence (DNA): TGCGCCAGCAGCGCAATGACGGGACAGGGGGGGGAGACCCAGTACTTC. Amino acids: CASSAMTGQGGETQYF.

This chain uses TRBV6-5 with TRBJ2-7, with 10 bases lining up with TRBD2. Germline V gene lookup returns CDR1 MNHEY and CDR2 SVGAGI. This CDR3 is built from 16 residues. The V and J ends lost 4 bases and 0 bases, in that order; junction bases with no gene match: 6. The CDR3 DNA reads TGTGCCAGCAGTTTCTTCACTAGCGGGAACTCCTACGAGCAGTACTTC. Residues: CASSFFTSGNSYEQYF.

The chain employs TRBV5-1 and TRBJ2-1, with 10 bases aligning to TRBD2. The junction had 6 bases not matched to a gene; V was cut back by 4 bases and J by 8 bases. This CDR3 is 14 amino acids long. Germline CDR1 and CDR2: SGHRS and YFSETQ. CDR3 sequence: CASSPLAGSDEQFF. As DNA, the CDR3 is TGCGCCAGCAGCCCACTAGCGGGGTCGGATGAGCAGTTCTTC.

The V gene is TRBV4-1, the J gene TRBJ2-3; TRBD1 might be the D (6 bases). There are 14 residues in the CDR3. The germline V and J ends were trimmed by 6 bases and 1 base, with 11 bases remaining between them. The germline V gene encodes CDR1 MGHRA and CDR2 YSYEKL. CDR3 sequence reads: CASRPQGRTDTQYF. The CDR3 DNA reads TGCGCCAGCAGACCGCAGGGGCGCACAGATACGCAGTATTTT.

The V and J genes are TRBV7-3 and TRBJ2-5; 10 bases fit TRBD2. The length of the CDR3 is 14 residues. Germline-derived CDR1 and CDR2 are SGHTA and FQGTGA. The V gene end was trimmed by 5 bases and the J gene end by 2 bases; junction bases not matched to a gene: 2. This chain's CDR3 is CASSLAGAQETQYF. The CDR3 DNA is TGTGCCAGCAGCCTAGCGGGAGCGCAAGAGACCCAGTACTTC.

The gene calls are TRBV6-2 or TRBV6-3 and TRBJ1-2; D unresolved. CDR1 and CDR2 (germline): MNHEY, SVGEGT. This CDR3 has 16 residues. V lost 4 bases and J 1 base, leaving 16 bases between the germline ends. The CDR3 is CASSLAISGINYGYTF. The CDR3 coding sequence is TGTGCCAGCAGTTTAGCGATAAGTGGGATTAACTATGGCTACACCTTC.

The chain carries TRBV6-5 and TRBJ2-7; D call uncertain. This CDR3 contains 12 residues. Germline V gene lookup returns CDR1 MNHEY and CDR2 SVGAGI. V was shortened by 8 bases and J by 2 bases, with 10 bases between the two germline ends. CDR3 sequence (DNA): TGTGCCAGCGGGCAACGACCCTACGAGCAGTACTTC. It codes for CASGQRPYEQYF.

This clone has more than one count but fewer than ten. V usage is TRBV6-5 and J usage is TRBJ2-1; D is unresolved. Trimming pared 0 bases from V and 2 bases from J, leaving 11 bases between. In germline, CDR1 is MNHEY, CDR2 SVGAGI. This CDR3 is 16 amino acids long. The CDR3 reads CASSYSGGRAYNEQFF. In nucleotides, the CDR3 is TGTGCCAGCAGTTACTCGGGTGGCCGGGCCTACAATGAGCAGTTCTTC.

The chain employs TRBV3-1 (or the pseudogene TRBV3-2) and TRBJ2-1, with 8 bases fitting TRBD2. CDR1 LGHDT and CDR2 YNNKEL come from the germline V gene (reference sequence). V trimming: 3 bases; J trimming: 3 bases; junction bases outside the gene matches: 7. This CDR3 comprises 16 residues. CDR3 nucleotides: TGTGCCAGCAGCCATACGGGCGGGGGGCACTACAATGAGCAGTTCTTC. Its translation is CASSHTGGGHYNEQFF.

This clone came up once. The chain carries TRBV2 and TRBJ2-1, with unresolved D. This CDR3 region has 15 residues. V was clipped by 0 bases and J by 9 bases, with 15 bases between them. Germline values: CDR1 SNHLY, CDR2 FYNNEI. The CDR3, as DNA: TGTGCCAGCAGTGAAGCGGCGGTAGCTACGGGTGAGCAGTTCTTC. Amino acid sequence: CASSEAAVATGEQFF.

The chain has TRBV6-5 and TRBJ2-1, with 8 bases matching TRBD2. Trimming at V came to 6 bases and at J to 2 bases, leaving 6 bases not matched to a gene. Germline values: CDR1 MNHEY, CDR2 SVGAGI. The CDR3 has 15 amino acids. CDR3 residues: CASRPPGLAYNEQFF. In nucleotides, the CDR3 is TGTGCCAGCAGACCCCCGGGACTAGCCTACAATGAGCAGTTCTTC.

The chain is built from TRBV9 and TRBJ2-7; 10 bases are a match to TRBD1. The CDR3 has 15 residues. V lost 0 bases to trimming and J lost 5 bases; unmatched junction nucleotides: 5. The germline V gene encodes CDR1 SGDLS and CDR2 YYNGEE. This CDR3 reads CASSVAPGQGNEQYF. CDR3 coding DNA: TGTGCCAGCAGCGTAGCCCCGGGACAGGGGAACGAGCAGTACTTC.

V gene TRBV5-8 combines with J gene TRBJ2-7; TRBD1 matches 11 bases. The CDR3 runs to 16 residues. The junction had 7 bases not matched to a gene; V was cut back by 3 bases and J by 2 bases. Germline CDR1 and CDR2: SGHTS and YDEGEE. The CDR3 nucleotides are TGTGCCAGCAGCTGGCGCATGGGACAGGGGGCCTACGAGCAGTACTTC. Translation: CASSWRMGQGAYEQYF. Based on the CDR3 plus reference TRBV5-8 and TRBJ2-7, the full variable domain is EAGVTQSPTHLIKTRGQQATLRCSPISGHTSVYWYQQALGLGLQFLLWYDEGEERNRGNFPPRFSGRQFPNYSSELNVNALELEDSALYLCASSWRMGQGAYEQYFGPGTRLTVT.

The genes are TRBV6-4 and TRBJ2-3, with 8 bases fitting TRBD2. There are 15 residues in the CDR3. Germline CDR1 reads MRHNA; CDR2 reads SNTAGT. J lost 3 bases, V lost 0 bases, and 2 bases had no gene match. CDR3 sequence (DNA): TGTGCCAGCAGTGACTCCGGGAGGGGGACAGATACGCAGTATTTT. It encodes CASSDSGRGTDTQYF.